The source of this T cell receptor beta chain is a study of shared clonotypes between healthy human individuals. Data came from immunoSEQ multiplex PCR; TCRdb stores just in-frame clones and leaves some out. The table includes approximately 940,000 clones, about 80% detected once. CDR1 and CDR2 from the germline V gene are SGHVS and FQNEAQ. The CDR3 loop spans 16 amino acids. The V gene lost 1 base and the J gene lost 4 bases, with 16 bases spanning the gap. This clone appeared a single time. The sequenced sample was memory CD4+ T cells sorted from blood. Subset reported: CD45RA-negative fraction. This receptor was identified in a man younger than 30 in good health. The chain uses TRBV7-8 and TRBJ1-1, with D perhaps matching TRBD1 (6 bases). The CDR3 loop reads CASSLEQGGVGTEAFF. The CDR3 DNA follows: TGTGCCAGCAGCTTAGAACAGGGTGGGGTGGGCACTGAAGCTTTCTTT.